Below, 25 T cell receptor beta chains from the same sample are listed, as sequenced in a study of CD4+ T cells in melanoma. Sequenced by immunoSEQ multiplex PCR; TCRdb stores in-frame clones only, minus some. Seen here are about 50,000 clones, roughly 89% observed once, and the top ten hold approximately 12%. Input material: peripheral blood. These receptors were collected from a human donor with melanoma.

A few counts support this clone. One end of the junction is discordant with germline, which a read error may explain. This sequence joins TRBV7-7 and TRBJ2-5, with D hard to call. The V gene's germline CDR1 is SSHAT and CDR2 FNYEAQ (reference sequence). This CDR3 region has 14 residues. The CDR3 region is CASSLGGVQETQYF. In DNA, the CDR3 is TGTGCTAGCAGCTTAGGTGGGGTCCAAGAGACCCAGTACTTC.

This chain connects TRBV7-8 to TRBJ1-4; 7 positions agree with TRBD1. The CDR3 consists of 16 residues. Germline CDR1 reads SGHVS; CDR2 reads FQNEAQ. J gave up 7 bases and V 3 bases, and 11 bases lay outside the gene matches. CDR3 coding DNA: TGTGCCAGCAGCTTGGGGACAGTGTTAGGGAGTGAAAAACTGTTTTTT. It codes for CASSLGTVLGSEKLFF.

The chain is built from TRBV30 and TRBJ1-2; possibly TRBD1 for D (5 bases). Germline-derived CDR1 and CDR2 are GTSNPN and SVGIG (reference sequence). The V end lost 3 bases, the J end lost 3 bases, and 14 bases lay between the germline ends. This CDR3 region has 14 residues. CDR3: CAWSPPTAYYGYTF. For the CDR3, the DNA is TGTGCCTGGAGCCCCCCGACAGCTTACTATGGCTACACCTTC.

The rearrangement links TRBV29-1 to TRBJ2-2; 8 bases match TRBD1. J lost 5 bases, V lost 1 base, and 9 bases had no gene match. This CDR3 comprises 16 residues. CDR1 and CDR2 from the germline V gene are SQVTM and ANQGSEA. The CDR3 DNA follows: TGCAGCGTTGAAGGATCCCCCAGGGGGCAAACCGGGGAGCTGTTTTTT. Translating gives CSVEGSPRGQTGELFF.

V and J are TRBV2 and TRBJ2-7, with 9 bases lining up with TRBD1. The V gene's germline CDR1 is SNHLY and CDR2 FYNNEI. The J segment lost 2 bases and the V segment lost 8 bases, leaving 4 bases of the junction unmatched. The CDR3 is 13 residues long. CDR3 coding DNA: TGTGCCAGCGCCCGGGACAGGGCCTACGAGCAGTACTTC. It is translated as CASARDRAYEQYF.

About this clone: One end of the junction does not line up with germline, which may come from a read error. The chain combines TRBV6-1 with TRBJ1-6, with 7 bases that match TRBD1. Germline V CDR1 and CDR2: MNHNS, SASEGT. This CDR3 has 12 residues. This CDR3 reads CASSEGVVDRSF. CDR3 nucleotides: TGTGCCAGCAGTGAAGGGGTCGTGGACAGGAGCTTT.

The chain carries TRBV7-6 and TRBJ1-1; D might be TRBD1 (6 bases). CDR3 length equals 16 residues. Germline-derived CDR1 and CDR2 are SGHVS and FNYEAQ. V gave up 5 bases and J gave up 4 bases, with 20 bases separating them. The CDR3 reads CASSPGLGGWGTEAFF. In DNA, the CDR3 is TGTGCCAGCAGCCCGGGGTTGGGGGGCTGGGGCACTGAAGCTTTCTTT. Looking up the rest from reference TRBV7-6 and TRBJ1-1 gives the full variable domain: GAGVSQSPRYKVTKRGQDVALRCDPISGHVSLYWYRQALGQGPEFLTYFNYEAQQDKSGLPNDRFSAERPEGSISTLTIQRTEQRDSAMYRCASSPGLGGWGTEAFFGQGTRLTVV.

The gene calls are TRBV14 and TRBJ1-6, with D perhaps matching TRBD1 (6 bases). The V gene's germline CDR1 is SGHDN and CDR2 FVKESK. Trimming shortened V by 5 bases and J by 11 bases, and 16 bases separated the two germline ends. The CDR3 runs to 14 residues. The CDR3 DNA reads TGTGCCAGCAGCGACACAGGACAGCTTGCACCCCTCCACTTT. It specifies CASSDTGQLAPLHF.

The table lists this clone with a count of one. The J gene is TRBJ2-5, the V gene TRBV7-8, with a weak D call TRBD2 (6 bases). V was shortened by 5 bases and J by 5 bases, with 12 bases between the two germline ends. CDR1 is SGHVS and CDR2 is FQNEAQ in the germline V gene. The CDR3 spans 13 residues. In DNA, the CDR3 is TGTGCCAGCAGCCCACTAGCATTGGAGACCCAGTACTTC. Translation: CASSPLALETQYF.

This clone was seen once. This chain links TRBV30 with TRBJ2-5; 7 bases align to TRBD2. The V and J ends lost 4 bases and 5 bases, in that order; junction bases with no gene match: 4. The germline gives CDR1 GTSNPN, CDR2 SVGIG (reference sequence). The CDR3 runs 12 residues. CDR3: CAWTGGSETQYF. The CDR3 region has the DNA TGTGCCTGGACGGGGGGATCCGAGACCCAGTACTTC.

Regarding this clone: At one end the junction does not follow the germline gene, possibly because of a read error. The rearrangement joins TRBV10-2 to TRBJ2-3, with D possibly being TRBD1 or TRBD2 (5 bases each). CDR3 size: 13 residues. Germline V lookup: CDR1 WSHSY, CDR2 SAAADI. The chain's CDR3 is CASGAPGSDTQCF. The CDR3 region has the DNA TGCGCCAGCGGGGCTCCGGGGTCAGATACGCAGTGTTTT.

The chain couples TRBV2 to TRBJ1-3; perhaps TRBD1 as D (5 bases). The germline gives CDR1 SNHLY, CDR2 FYNNEI. The V gene lost 7 bases and the J gene lost 2 bases, with 9 bases spanning the gap. The CDR3 totals 13 residues. The CDR3 DNA is TGTGCCAGCAAGCAGGACACTGGAAACACCATATATTTT. This translates into CASKQDTGNTIYF.

This chain joins TRBV19 and TRBJ1-3, with D hard to call. V lost 4 bases, J lost 0 bases, and 10 bases lay in between. CDR3 length: 15 residues. Germline V gene sequence: CDR1 LNHDA, CDR2 SQIVND (reference sequence). The CDR3 protein is CASSTQLTSGNTIYF. The CDR3 bases are TGTGCCAGTAGTACCCAATTAACCTCTGGAAACACCATATATTTT.

The chain combines TRBV5-4 with TRBJ2-3, with 14 bases aligning to TRBD2. The germline V gene encodes CDR1 SGHNT and CDR2 YYREEE (reference sequence). This CDR3 has 16 residues. The trim removed 0 bases at V and 7 bases at J, leaving 4 bases unmatched. CDR3 amino acids: CASSLGLAGGGNTQYF. The CDR3 DNA is TGTGCCAGCAGCTTGGGACTAGCGGGGGGGGGAAATACGCAGTATTTT.

V gene TRBV7-9 combines with J gene TRBJ2-1, with 8 bases aligning to TRBD2. With 2 bases clipped from V and 4 bases from J, the junction kept 4 bases outside the gene matches. Germline V gene sequence: CDR1 SEHNR, CDR2 FQNEAQ (reference sequence). The CDR3 contains 15 residues. The CDR3 DNA follows: TGTGCCAGCAGCTTAAGTAGCGGGGTTTACAATGAGCAGTTCTTC. As protein: CASSLSSGVYNEQFF.

This clone was observed a single time. This chain connects TRBV11-3 to TRBJ2-2; weak D call: TRBD1 (5 bases). The CDR3 is 14 amino acids. V shed 2 bases and J shed 5 bases, with 9 bases lying between them. Germline values: CDR1 SGHNT, CDR2 YENEEA. The CDR3: CASSLSRGTGELFF. The CDR3 region has the DNA TGTGCCAGCAGCTTATCAAGGGGAACCGGGGAGCTGTTTTTT.

The sample holds one count of this clone. The chain combines TRBV28 with TRBJ2-7; 9 nucleotides align to TRBD1. The CDR3 sequence is 12 residues long. Germline CDR1 reads MDHEN; CDR2 reads SYDVKM. V was pared by 6 bases and J by 5 bases, with 2 bases of the junction left unmatched. The CDR3 protein is CASRDRGDEQYF. CDR3 nucleotides: TGTGCCAGCAGGGACAGGGGTGACGAGCAGTACTTC. The complete variable domain, with remaining parts taken from reference TRBV28 and TRBJ2-7, reads DVKVTQSSRYLVKRTGEKVFLECVQDMDHENMFWYRQDPGLGLRLIYFSYDVKMKEKGDIPEGYSVSREKKERFSLILESASTNQTSMYLCASRDRGDEQYFGPGTRLTVT.

The genes are TRBV5-1 and TRBJ2-7; TRBD1 is a possible D gene (6 bases). Germline V gives CDR1 SGHRS, CDR2 YFSETQ. This CDR3 contains 13 residues. Between the trimmed V and J ends, which lost 2 bases and 1 base, there was a span of 7 bases. In DNA, the CDR3 is TGCGCCAGCAGCTTACAGGGATCCTACGAGCAGTACTTC. The encoded protein is CASSLQGSYEQYF.

V and J are TRBV19 and TRBJ2-2; D is undetermined. Germline V gene lookup returns CDR1 LNHDA and CDR2 SQIVND (reference sequence). The CDR3 totals 13 residues. With 6 bases removed from V and 1 base from J, the gap between germline ends came to 6 bases. In DNA, the CDR3 is TGTGCCAGTAGCAACATGAACACCGGGGAGCTGTTTTTT. It is translated as CASSNMNTGELFF. Full variable domain (missing parts from reference TRBV19 and TRBJ2-2): DGGITQSPKYLFRKEGQNVTLSCEQNLNHDAMYWYRQDPGQGLRLIYYSQIVNDFQKGDIAEGYSVSREKKESFPLTVTSAQKNPTAFYLCASSNMNTGELFFGEGSRLTVL.

The chain joins TRBV10-3 to TRBJ1-5; 7 nucleotides match TRBD1. Germline CDR1 ENHRY, CDR2 SYGVKD. With 11 bases clipped from V and 0 bases from J, the junction kept 7 bases outside the gene matches. There are 14 residues in the CDR3. Here the CDR3 reads CAVKGTDSNQPQHF. The CDR3 nucleotides read TGTGCCGTAAAAGGGACAGATAGCAATCAGCCCCAGCATTTT.

V is TRBV13 and J is TRBJ2-1; 9 nucleotides align to TRBD2. From germline, CDR1 is PRHDT and CDR2 FYEKMQ (reference sequence). V lost 2 bases to trimming and J lost 7 bases; unmatched junction nucleotides: 12. CDR3 size: 17 residues. The CDR3 here is CASSLSLAGGSINEQFF. CDR3 coding DNA: TGTGCCAGCAGCTTATCTCTCGCGGGGGGGTCAATTAATGAGCAGTTCTTC. The entire variable domain, with the rest obtained from reference TRBV13 and TRBJ2-1, is as follows: AAGVIQSPRHLIKEKRETATLKCYPIPRHDTVYWYQQGPGQDPQFLISFYEKMQSDKGSIPDRFSAQQFSDYHSELNMSSLELGDSALYFCASSLSLAGGSINEQFFGPGTRLTVL.

This chain connects TRBV20-1 to TRBJ1-1; no definite D call. The V gene lost 3 bases and the J gene lost 7 bases, with 9 bases spanning the gap. This CDR3 has 11 residues. CDR1 is DFQATT and CDR2 is SNEGSKA in the germline V gene (reference sequence). The CDR3 spells CSARESIEAFF. In DNA form, the CDR3 reads TGCAGTGCTAGGGAGAGCATTGAAGCTTTCTTT.

This chain uses TRBV4-1 with TRBJ2-2; D is possibly TRBD1 or TRBD2 (5 bases each). V gave up 3 bases and J gave up 5 bases, with 19 bases separating them. CDR1 and CDR2 (germline): MGHRA, YSYEKL. The CDR3 has 17 amino acids. DNA of the CDR3: TGCGCCAGCAGCCAGGGGGACCGATATGTTGGGACCGGGGAGCTGTTTTTT. Protein sequence: CASSQGDRYVGTGELFF.

This clone was seen a single time. V and J are TRBV9 and TRBJ2-5; 9 bases are shared with TRBD1. The V gene end was trimmed by 3 bases and the J gene end by 2 bases; junction bases not matched to a gene: 2. The CDR3 length is 14 residues. Germline CDR1 and CDR2: SGDLS and YYNGEE. CDR3 protein: CASSATGGQETQYF. DNA of the CDR3: TGTGCCAGCAGCGCGACAGGGGGACAAGAGACCCAGTACTTC.

J is TRBJ2-7 and V is TRBV27; 8 nucleotides agree with TRBD1. This CDR3 contains 16 residues. V lost 0 bases to trimming and J lost 3 bases; unmatched junction nucleotides: 7. Germline lookup yields CDR1 MNHEY and CDR2 SMNVEV (reference sequence). The CDR3 sequence is CASSLSWTGPLYEQYF. The CDR3 nucleotides read TGTGCCAGCAGTTTATCCTGGACAGGGCCCCTCTACGAGCAGTACTTC.